A selection of T cell receptor beta chains follows, all from one sample in a study of T cell changes during pregnancy in multiple sclerosis. The method was immunoSEQ multiplex PCR; TCRdb's version includes in-frame clones alone and lacks a portion of them. The table lists more than 75,000 clones, approximately 94% of them singletons. The sample was peripheral blood, taken in the third trimester of pregnancy. Every receptor here comes from a female donor with multiple sclerosis, enrolled in a pregnancy study. The CDR3 runs from the conserved cysteine through the conserved F or W. The order of the fields is J gene, D gene, V gene, clone size, CDR3 protein, CDR3 DNA. The D gene is left open where the match is weak. Size values are once, few and many counts, or a class for expanded clones, and some rows have none.

j_call: TRBJ1-2; d_call: -; v_call: TRBV4-1; clone_size: -; cdr3_aa: CASSQLENYGYTF; cdr3_nt: TGCGCCAGCAGCCAGCTAGAAAACTATGGCTACACCTTC
j_call: TRBJ2-7; d_call: -; v_call: TRBV5-8; clone_size: -; cdr3_aa: CASSLSPYEQYF; cdr3_nt: TGTGCCAGCAGCTTGTCTCCCTACGAGCAGTACTTC
j_call: TRBJ1-4; d_call: -; v_call: TRBV15; clone_size: -; cdr3_aa: CATSRVQTESGQKLFF; cdr3_nt: TGTGCCACCAGCAGGGTACAGACAGAGAGTGGACAAAAACTGTTTTTT
j_call: TRBJ2-7; d_call: -; v_call: TRBV20-1; clone_size: -; cdr3_aa: CSASLLGEQYF; cdr3_nt: TGCAGTGCTAGTTTACTTGGTGAGCAGTACTTC
j_call: TRBJ2-7; d_call: -; v_call: TRBV9; clone_size: -; cdr3_aa: CASSVGLGGASYEQYF; cdr3_nt: TGTGCCAGCAGCGTAGGATTGGGGGGGGCCTCCTACGAGCAGTACTTC
j_call: TRBJ2-1; d_call: -; v_call: TRBV18; clone_size: -; cdr3_aa: CASSPQIRDEFF; cdr3_nt: TGTGCCAGCTCCCCTCAAATTCGGGATGAGTTCTTC
j_call: TRBJ1-1; d_call: TRBD1; v_call: TRBV5-4; clone_size: -; cdr3_aa: CASSLGTGEAFF; cdr3_nt: TGTGCCAGCAGCTTGGGGACAGGGGAAGCTTTCTTT
j_call: TRBJ2-1; d_call: TRBD2; v_call: TRBV6-5; clone_size: few; cdr3_aa: CASSGSGGVHNEQFF; cdr3_nt: TGTGCCAGCAGTGGTAGCGGGGGGGTACACAATGAGCAGTTCTTC
j_call: TRBJ1-1; d_call: -; v_call: TRBV6-5; clone_size: once; cdr3_aa: CASSYSLNTEAFF; cdr3_nt: TGTGCCAGCAGCTACAGCTTGAACACTGAAGCTTTCTTT
j_call: TRBJ2-1; d_call: -; v_call: TRBV12-5; clone_size: -; cdr3_aa: CASGISQGPNNEQFF; cdr3_nt: TGTGCTAGTGGTATCTCGCAGGGGCCCAACAATGAGCAGTTCTTC
j_call: TRBJ2-7; d_call: TRBD1; v_call: TRBV5-5; clone_size: -; cdr3_aa: CASSLTGGDYEQYF; cdr3_nt: TGTGCCAGCAGCCTGACAGGGGGAGATTACGAGCAGTACTTC
j_call: TRBJ2-7; d_call: TRBD2; v_call: TRBV18; clone_size: -; cdr3_aa: CASSTQVLAGGNYEQYF; cdr3_nt: TGTGCCAGCTCAACCCAAGTACTAGCGGGGGGCAACTACGAGCAGTACTTC
j_call: TRBJ1-2; d_call: -; v_call: TRBV5-1; clone_size: few; cdr3_aa: CASSLVQRDNYGYTF; cdr3_nt: TGCGCCAGCAGCTTGGTACAGAGAGATAACTATGGCTACACCTTC
j_call: TRBJ1-5; d_call: TRBD1; v_call: TRBV7-8; clone_size: -; cdr3_aa: CASSLIRGQGGNQPQHF; cdr3_nt: TGTGCCAGCAGCTTAATTAGGGGACAGGGGGGCAATCAGCCCCAGCATTTT
j_call: TRBJ1-1; d_call: TRBD1; v_call: TRBV7-9; clone_size: -; cdr3_aa: CASSNTGGLEAFF; cdr3_nt: TGTGCCAGCAGCAATACAGGGGGCCTAGAAGCTTTCTTT
j_call: TRBJ2-7; d_call: TRBD2; v_call: TRBV5-1; clone_size: -; cdr3_aa: CASSGGTSPYEQYF; cdr3_nt: TGCGCCAGCAGCGGGGGGACTAGTCCCTACGAGCAGTACTTC
j_call: TRBJ2-7; d_call: -; v_call: TRBV10-3; clone_size: once; cdr3_aa: CAISEGPDLQQYF; cdr3_nt: TGTGCCATCAGTGAGGGGCCGGATCTACAGCAGTACTTC
j_call: TRBJ1-1; d_call: -; v_call: TRBV9; clone_size: -; cdr3_aa: CASSPQGQVNTEAFF; cdr3_nt: TGTGCCAGCAGCCCACAGGGACAAGTGAACACTGAAGCTTTCTTT
j_call: TRBJ2-3; d_call: TRBD2; v_call: TRBV5-1; clone_size: -; cdr3_aa: CASSPGLAGLTDTQYF; cdr3_nt: TGCGCCAGCAGCCCCGGACTAGCGGGGCTCACAGATACGCAGTATTTT
j_call: TRBJ2-1; d_call: TRBD2; v_call: TRBV9; clone_size: -; cdr3_aa: CASSVTPGTSGGNEQFF; cdr3_nt: TGTGCCAGCAGCGTGACTCCCGGGACTAGCGGGGGCAATGAGCAGTTCTTC
j_call: TRBJ2-1; d_call: -; v_call: TRBV2; clone_size: -; cdr3_aa: CASSDVGGSYNEQFF; cdr3_nt: TGTGCCAGCAGTGATGTAGGGGGCTCCTACAATGAGCAGTTCTTC
j_call: TRBJ1-1; d_call: -; v_call: TRBV4-1; clone_size: few; cdr3_aa: CASSQDAGGEAFF; cdr3_nt: TGCGCCAGCAGCCAAGATGCGGGGGGTGAAGCTTTCTTT
j_call: TRBJ2-1; d_call: -; v_call: TRBV15; clone_size: -; cdr3_aa: CATSRDWRGGNEQFF; cdr3_nt: TGTGCCACCAGCAGAGATTGGAGGGGGGGCAATGAGCAGTTCTTC
j_call: TRBJ2-3; d_call: TRBD2; v_call: TRBV7-8; clone_size: -; cdr3_aa: CASSLGSSGGKVPDTQYF; cdr3_nt: TGTGCCAGCAGCTTAGGGTCTAGCGGGGGGAAAGTGCCAGATACGCAGTATTTT
j_call: TRBJ1-2; d_call: TRBD1; v_call: TRBV5-1; clone_size: -; cdr3_aa: CASSLDRGDYGYTF; cdr3_nt: TGCGCCAGCAGCTTGGACAGGGGCGACTATGGCTACACCTTC
j_call: TRBJ1-5; d_call: TRBD1; v_call: TRBV18; clone_size: -; cdr3_aa: CASSADRGNNQPQHF; cdr3_nt: TGTGCCAGCTCTGCGGACAGGGGAAACAATCAGCCCCAGCATTTT
j_call: TRBJ1-1; d_call: -; v_call: TRBV4-1; clone_size: few; cdr3_aa: CASSHLEGNTEAFF; cdr3_nt: TGCGCCAGCAGCCATTTGGAGGGAAACACTGAAGCTTTCTTT
j_call: TRBJ1-6; d_call: TRBD1; v_call: TRBV7-8; clone_size: -; cdr3_aa: CASSLVSYRTGNNSPLHF; cdr3_nt: TGTGCCAGCAGCTTAGTCTCATACAGGACAGGTAATAATTCACCCCTCCACTTT
j_call: TRBJ2-7; d_call: -; v_call: TRBV11-2; clone_size: -; cdr3_aa: CASRLDLLSAYEQYF; cdr3_nt: TGTGCCAGCCGACTCGATCTTCTTAGCGCCTACGAGCAGTACTTC
j_call: TRBJ2-3; d_call: TRBD2; v_call: TRBV4-1; clone_size: -; cdr3_aa: CASSQGIGGATSTDTQYF; cdr3_nt: TGCGCCAGCAGCCAAGGTATCGGGGGGGCGACGAGCACAGATACGCAGTATTTT
j_call: TRBJ2-3; d_call: TRBD2; v_call: TRBV7-7; clone_size: -; cdr3_aa: CASSRSGAEADTQYF; cdr3_nt: TGTGCTAGCAGCCGTAGCGGGGCGGAAGCAGATACGCAGTATTTT
j_call: TRBJ2-5; d_call: -; v_call: TRBV5-1; clone_size: -; cdr3_aa: CASMEAAQETQYF; cdr3_nt: TGCGCCAGCATGGAAGCGGCACAAGAGACCCAGTACTTC
j_call: TRBJ1-2; d_call: TRBD1; v_call: TRBV27; clone_size: -; cdr3_aa: CASSSLRGQDGYTF; cdr3_nt: TGTGCCAGCAGTTCTCTCAGGGGGCAGGATGGCTACACCTTC
j_call: TRBJ2-1; d_call: -; v_call: TRBV19; clone_size: -; cdr3_aa: CASTVMGGGSYNEQFF; cdr3_nt: TGTGCCAGTACCGTTATGGGAGGGGGCTCCTACAATGAGCAGTTCTTC
j_call: TRBJ1-5; d_call: TRBD1; v_call: TRBV6-1; clone_size: -; cdr3_aa: CASSDYRGVNQPQHF; cdr3_nt: TGTGCCAGCAGTGACTACAGGGGGGTGAATCAGCCCCAGCATTTT
j_call: TRBJ1-6; d_call: -; v_call: TRBV9; clone_size: few; cdr3_aa: CASSAEQFVYNSPLHF; cdr3_nt: TGTGCCAGCAGCGCAGAACAGTTCGTCTATAATTCACCCCTCCACTTT
j_call: TRBJ1-1; d_call: TRBD1; v_call: TRBV19; clone_size: -; cdr3_aa: CASSARTGATNTEAFF; cdr3_nt: TGTGCCAGTAGTGCCAGGACAGGGGCAACTAACACTGAAGCTTTCTTT
j_call: TRBJ2-7; d_call: -; v_call: TRBV4-2; clone_size: -; cdr3_aa: CASSQDVGSEQYF; cdr3_nt: TGTGCCAGCAGCCAAGATGTGGGCAGCGAGCAGTACTTC
j_call: TRBJ2-7; d_call: -; v_call: TRBV5-5; clone_size: -; cdr3_aa: CASSLQGVQQYF; cdr3_nt: TGTGCCAGCAGCCTACAGGGCGTGCAGCAGTACTTC
j_call: TRBJ1-5; d_call: -; v_call: TRBV15; clone_size: -; cdr3_aa: CATSQDISQSPNQPQHF; cdr3_nt: TGTGCCACCTCCCAAGACATTTCTCAGTCCCCAAATCAGCCCCAGCATTTT
j_call: TRBJ1-1; d_call: -; v_call: TRBV5-1; clone_size: -; cdr3_aa: CASSTNREAFF; cdr3_nt: TGCGCCAGCAGCACTAATAGGGAAGCTTTCTTT
j_call: TRBJ2-1; d_call: -; v_call: TRBV6-1; clone_size: -; cdr3_aa: CASSEINYNEQFF; cdr3_nt: TGTGCCAGCAGTGAAATAAATTACAATGAACAGTTCTTC
j_call: TRBJ2-1; d_call: -; v_call: TRBV5-1; clone_size: -; cdr3_aa: CASTPFRSLTYNEQFF; cdr3_nt: TGCGCCAGCACCCCTTTCAGATCCCTCACCTACAATGAGCAGTTCTTC
j_call: TRBJ1-2; d_call: -; v_call: TRBV6-6; clone_size: few; cdr3_aa: CASQGRDGYTF; cdr3_nt: TGTGCCAGCCAGGGCAGGGATGGCTACACCTTC
j_call: TRBJ2-3; d_call: TRBD2; v_call: TRBV10-1; clone_size: -; cdr3_aa: CASSDGLAAQGADTQYF; cdr3_nt: TGCGCCAGCAGTGATGGTCTAGCGGCCCAGGGAGCAGATACGCAGTATTTT